A single sample is the source of the 4 T cell receptor beta chains below, sequenced in a study of cytomegalovirus exposure and HLA in healthy donors. The PCR employed 60 Vbeta primers together with 13 Jbeta primers. TCRdb's table, derived via immunoSEQ multiplex PCR, lists solely in-frame clones and lacks some. Among approximately 65,000 clones, approximately 64% were seen once, and the ten largest hold 15% to 20%. Input material: PBMCs. The origin of the receptors is a man in his forties in good health and CMV-seropositive.

The chain joins TRBV6-1 to TRBJ2-4, with D perhaps matching TRBD2 (6 bases). V lost 1 base, J lost 5 bases, and 9 bases lay in between. The CDR3 is made up of 14 amino acids. Germline V CDR1 and CDR2: MNHNS, SASEGT. CDR3 loop: CASSEGGGENIQYF. CDR3 sequence (DNA): TGTGCCAGCAGTGAAGGGGGCGGGGAAAACATTCAGTACTTC.

J is TRBJ2-1 and V is TRBV30; 12 nucleotides match TRBD2. J gave up 8 bases and V 0 bases, and 8 bases lay outside the gene matches. CDR1 GTSNPN and CDR2 SVGIG come from the germline V gene (reference sequence). The length of the CDR3 is 16 residues. In DNA, the CDR3 is TGTGCCTGGAGTGTAGGACGGACTAGCGGGATGGATGAGCAGTTCTTC. Protein sequence: CAWSVGRTSGMDEQFF.

This sequence joins TRBV2 and TRBJ1-4; no reliable D call. Germline V CDR1 and CDR2: SNHLY, FYNNEI. The CDR3 is 14 amino acids. Trimming cost V 6 bases and J 7 bases, with 15 bases left between them. The CDR3 sequence: CASRGRREVEKLFF. The CDR3 DNA sequence: TGTGCCAGCAGGGGGAGGAGGGAAGTTGAAAAACTGTTTTTT.

There are many counts of this clone. The chain uses TRBV6-4 and TRBJ2-1; 9 bases match TRBD2. CDR1 MRHNA and CDR2 SNTAGT come from the germline V gene. CDR3 length: 16 amino acids. With 6 bases clipped from V and 5 bases from J, the junction kept 11 bases outside the gene matches. The CDR3 region has the DNA TGTGCCAGCAGGGCTAGGGGGACTAGCAGAGACAATGAGCAGTTCTTC. Translated, it gives CASRARGTSRDNEQFF.